What follows is one TCR beta chain and its context. Antigen specificity is unknown. The sample originates from a study of cytomegalovirus exposure and HLA in healthy donors. Study overall: Samples from HLA-typed donors yielded about 85 million unique TCRs in an early data release. Study-wide findings and caveats: Later analysis showed most CMV-associated TCR beta chains appearing HLA-restricted. In a later analysis, HLA-associated beta chains showed higher expansion and lower generation probabilities than comparable chains.

The J segment lost 0 bases and the V segment lost 5 bases, leaving 8 bases of the junction unmatched. The CDR3 sequence is 18 residues long. The germline V gene encodes CDR1 SGHVS and CDR2 FQNEAQ. Both 60 Vbeta primers and 13 Jbeta primers went into the PCR. Sequenced by immunoSEQ multiplex PCR; TCRdb stores in-frame clones only, minus some. Of some 140,000 clones listed, less than 85% are singletons. The rearrangement joins TRBV7-8 to TRBJ2-1; 12 bases map to TRBD2. Sequenced material: PBMCs. This clonotype originated in a man aged 40-55 years in good health and CMV-seronegative. This CDR3 is CASSRGLAGLPSYNEQFF. The CDR3 coding sequence is TGTGCCAGCAGCAGAGGACTAGCGGGGCTCCCCTCCTACAATGAGCAGTTCTTC.